One and the same sample provided the 4 T cell receptor beta chains below, sequenced in a study of T cell changes during pregnancy in multiple sclerosis. Generated by immunoSEQ multiplex PCR, the TCRdb table keeps only in-frame clones and is missing some. Of about 53,000 clones in the sample, over 90% were seen once. The sample was CD4+ T cells from peripheral blood mononuclear cells, taken in the third trimester of pregnancy. These receptor sequences come from a female donor with multiple sclerosis, enrolled in a pregnancy study.

In DNA, the CDR3 is TGTGCCAGCAGCTTACGGGGTGATCAGCCCCAGCATTTT. This codes for CASSLRGDQPQHF. The rearrangement uses TRBV7-2 and TRBJ1-5; D not resolved. CDR3 length equals 13 residues. Trimming cost V 2 bases and J 5 bases, with 7 bases left between them. Per germline, CDR1 SGHTA and CDR2 FQGNSA.

V gene TRBV5-4 combines with J gene TRBJ2-1; TRBD2 matches 7 bases. Germline CDR1 reads SGHNT; CDR2 reads YYREEE (reference sequence). This CDR3 comprises 18 residues. The junction had 13 bases not matched to a gene; V was cut back by 4 bases and J by 0 bases. The CDR3 is CASSRTGGGENSYNEQFF. The CDR3 nucleotides are TGTGCCAGCAGCCGCACGGGGGGTGGGGAAAACTCCTACAATGAGCAGTTCTTC.

V usage is TRBV7-9 and J usage is TRBJ2-7, with 9 positions matching TRBD1. The germline V gene encodes CDR1 SEHNR and CDR2 FQNEAQ (reference sequence). The CDR3 length is 17 residues. J lost 2 bases, V lost 5 bases, and 13 bases had no gene match. CDR3 sequence reads: CASSPRWGQGEAYEQYF. CDR3 sequence (DNA): TGTGCCAGCAGCCCTAGGTGGGGACAGGGTGAAGCCTACGAGCAGTACTTC.

This clone occurred a few times. The J gene is TRBJ1-5, the V gene TRBV2; tentatively, D is TRBD1 (5 bases). The CDR3 covers 14 residues. V was shortened by 9 bases and J by 0 bases, with 12 bases between the two germline ends. CDR1 is SNHLY and CDR2 is FYNNEI in the germline V gene. Here the CDR3 DNA reads TGTGCCAGTCGCCCCGACAGTAGCAATCAGCCCCAGCATTTT. It specifies CASRPDSSNQPQHF.